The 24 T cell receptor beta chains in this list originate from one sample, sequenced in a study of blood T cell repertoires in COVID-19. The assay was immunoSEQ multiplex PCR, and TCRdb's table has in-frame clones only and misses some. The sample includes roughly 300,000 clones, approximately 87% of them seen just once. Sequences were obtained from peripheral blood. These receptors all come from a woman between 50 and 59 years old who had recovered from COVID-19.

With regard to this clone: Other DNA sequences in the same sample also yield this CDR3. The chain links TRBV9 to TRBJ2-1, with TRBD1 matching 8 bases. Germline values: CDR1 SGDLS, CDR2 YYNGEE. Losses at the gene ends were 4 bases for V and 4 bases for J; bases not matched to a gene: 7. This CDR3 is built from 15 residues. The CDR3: CASSLGQGSYNEQFF. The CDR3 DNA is TGTGCCAGCAGCCTCGGACAGGGAAGTTACAATGAGCAGTTCTTC.

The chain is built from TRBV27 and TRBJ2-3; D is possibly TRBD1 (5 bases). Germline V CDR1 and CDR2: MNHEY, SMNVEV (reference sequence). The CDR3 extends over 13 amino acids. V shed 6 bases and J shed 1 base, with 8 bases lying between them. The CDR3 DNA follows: TGTGCCAGCAGGGGGCAGGGCACAGATACGCAGTATTTT. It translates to CASRGQGTDTQYF.

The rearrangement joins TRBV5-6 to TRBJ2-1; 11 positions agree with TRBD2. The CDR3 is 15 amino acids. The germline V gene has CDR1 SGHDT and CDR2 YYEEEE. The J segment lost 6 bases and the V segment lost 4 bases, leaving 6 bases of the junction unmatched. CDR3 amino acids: CASSTGLAEVNEQFF. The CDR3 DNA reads TGTGCCAGCAGCACGGGACTAGCGGAGGTCAATGAGCAGTTCTTC. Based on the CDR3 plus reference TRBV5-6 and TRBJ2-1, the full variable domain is DAGVTQSPTHLIKTRGQQVTLRCSPKSGHDTVSWYQQALGQGPQFIFQYYEEEERQRGNFPDRFSGHQFPNYSSELNVNALLLGDSALYLCASSTGLAEVNEQFFGPGTRLTVL.

The CDR3 region is CASSAGLAGNNEQFF. The DNA for the CDR3 is TGTGCCAGCAGCGCAGGACTAGCGGGGAACAATGAGCAGTTCTTC. J is TRBJ2-1 and V is TRBV9, with 12 bases identical to TRBD2. CDR3 length: 15 amino acids. The germline V gene encodes CDR1 SGDLS and CDR2 YYNGEE. After removal of 3 bases from V and 5 bases from J, the junction contained 3 bases not matched to a gene.

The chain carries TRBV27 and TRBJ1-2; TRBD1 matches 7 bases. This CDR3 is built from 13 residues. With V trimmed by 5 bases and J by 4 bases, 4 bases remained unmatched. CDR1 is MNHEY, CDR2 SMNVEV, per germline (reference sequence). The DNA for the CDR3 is TGTGCCAGCAGTATAACAGGGGCCTATGGCTACACCTTC. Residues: CASSITGAYGYTF.

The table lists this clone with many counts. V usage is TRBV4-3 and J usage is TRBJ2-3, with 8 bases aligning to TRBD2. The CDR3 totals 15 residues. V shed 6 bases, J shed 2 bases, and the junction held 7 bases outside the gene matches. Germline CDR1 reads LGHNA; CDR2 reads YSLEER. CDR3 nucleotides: TGCGCCAGCAGAGAAACTAGCGGCACCACAGATACGCAGTATTTT. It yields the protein CASRETSGTTDTQYF.

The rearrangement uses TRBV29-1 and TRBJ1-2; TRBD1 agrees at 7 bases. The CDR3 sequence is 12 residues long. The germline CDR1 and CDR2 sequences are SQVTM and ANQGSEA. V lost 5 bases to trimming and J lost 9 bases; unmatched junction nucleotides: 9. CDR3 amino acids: CSVRGPGNRYTF. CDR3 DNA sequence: TGCAGCGTTAGGGGGCCGGGAAATCGCTACACCTTC.

CDR3 amino acids: CSVALEETQYF. The CDR3 DNA is TGCAGCGTTGCCCTAGAAGAGACCCAGTACTTC. The chain recombines TRBV29-1 with TRBJ2-5; no clear D. V dropped 4 bases and J dropped 3 bases, with 6 bases sitting between them. The CDR3 sequence is 11 residues long. Germline CDR1 is SQVTM and CDR2 is ANQGSEA.

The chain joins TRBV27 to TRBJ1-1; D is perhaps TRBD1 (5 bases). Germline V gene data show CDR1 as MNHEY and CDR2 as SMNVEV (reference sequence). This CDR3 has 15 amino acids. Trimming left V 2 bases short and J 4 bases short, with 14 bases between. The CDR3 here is CASSLTSFGGTEAFF. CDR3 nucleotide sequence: TGTGCCAGCAGTTTAACCTCTTTCGGGGGCACTGAAGCTTTCTTT.

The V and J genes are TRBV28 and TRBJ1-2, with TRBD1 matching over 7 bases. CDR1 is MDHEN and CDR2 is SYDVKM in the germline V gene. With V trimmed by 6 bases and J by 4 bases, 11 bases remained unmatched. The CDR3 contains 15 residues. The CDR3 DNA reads TGTGCCAGCAGCCGCACACAGGGGTTGCGCTATGGCTACACCTTC. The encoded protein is CASSRTQGLRYGYTF.

The CDR3 protein is CASSLEVGGSTGELFF. CDR3 nucleotide sequence: TGCGCCAGCAGCTTGGAAGTGGGGGGAAGCACCGGGGAGCTGTTTTTT. The gene calls are TRBV5-1 and TRBJ2-2; D is perhaps TRBD2 (6 bases). The germline gives CDR1 SGHRS, CDR2 YFSETQ. Between the trimmed V and J ends, which lost 0 bases and 4 bases, there was a span of 13 bases. The CDR3 consists of 16 residues.

CDR3 DNA sequence: TGTGCCAGTAAGCAAATGGGGGGGCAAGAGACCCAGTACTTC. Encoded protein: CASKQMGGQETQYF. The chain recombines TRBV21-1 with TRBJ2-5; the listed D gene, TRBD2, was not tested against the DNA. TRBV21-1 is a known pseudogene. This CDR3 contains 14 residues.

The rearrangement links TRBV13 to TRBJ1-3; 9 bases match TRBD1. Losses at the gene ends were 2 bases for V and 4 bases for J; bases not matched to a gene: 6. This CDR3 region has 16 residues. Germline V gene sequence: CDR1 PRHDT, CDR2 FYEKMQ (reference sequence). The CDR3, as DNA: TGTGCCAGCAGCTTAAATGAGGGACAGGGAGGAAACACCATATATTTT. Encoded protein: CASSLNEGQGGNTIYF.

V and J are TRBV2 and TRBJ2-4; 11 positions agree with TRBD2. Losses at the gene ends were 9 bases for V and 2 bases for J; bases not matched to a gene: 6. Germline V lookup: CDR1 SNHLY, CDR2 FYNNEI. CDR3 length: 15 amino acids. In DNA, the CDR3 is TGTGCCAGAGATAGCGGGAGGGCACCCAAAAACATTCAGTACTTC. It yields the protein CARDSGRAPKNIQYF. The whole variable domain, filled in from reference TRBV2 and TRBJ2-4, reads EPEVTQTPSHQVTQMGQEVILRCVPISNHLYFYWYRQILGQKVEFLVSFYNNEISEKSEIFDDQFSVERPDGSNFTLKIRSTKLEDSAMYFCARDSGRAPKNIQYFGAGTRLSVL.

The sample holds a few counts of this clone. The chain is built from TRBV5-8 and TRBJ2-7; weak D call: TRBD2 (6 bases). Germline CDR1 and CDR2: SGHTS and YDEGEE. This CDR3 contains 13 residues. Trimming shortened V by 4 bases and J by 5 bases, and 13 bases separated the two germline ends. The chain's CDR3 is CASSRGISHEQYF. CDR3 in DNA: TGTGCCAGCAGCCGGGGGATTAGCCACGAGCAGTACTTC.

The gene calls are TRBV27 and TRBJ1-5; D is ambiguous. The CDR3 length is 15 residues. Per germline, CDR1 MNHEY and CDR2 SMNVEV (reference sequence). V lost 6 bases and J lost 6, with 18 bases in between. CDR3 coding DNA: TGTGCCAGCAGCCCGTATTTAGTGGTTGGTCAGCCCCAGCATTTT. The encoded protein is CASSPYLVVGQPQHF.

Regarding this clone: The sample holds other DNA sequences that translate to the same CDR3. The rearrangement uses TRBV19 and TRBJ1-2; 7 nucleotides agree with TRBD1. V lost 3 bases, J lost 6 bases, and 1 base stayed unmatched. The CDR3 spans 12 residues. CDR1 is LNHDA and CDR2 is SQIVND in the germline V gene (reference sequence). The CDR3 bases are TGTGCCAGTAGTATCCAGGGGGATGGCTACACCTTC. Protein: CASSIQGDGYTF.

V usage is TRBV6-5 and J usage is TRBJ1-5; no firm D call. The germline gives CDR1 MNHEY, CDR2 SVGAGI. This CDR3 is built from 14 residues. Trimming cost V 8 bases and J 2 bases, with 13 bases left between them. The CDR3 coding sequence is TGTGCCAGCCTGAGGGTCGGGGGCAATCAGCCCCAGCATTTT. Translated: CASLRVGGNQPQHF.

Here the CDR3 DNA reads TGTGCCAGCTCACCAATAGGACAGGGAGTGGATGGCTACACCTTC. Its translation is CASSPIGQGVDGYTF. This chain uses TRBV18 with TRBJ1-2; the match to TRBD1 covers 8 bases. J lost 6 bases, V lost 2 bases, and 8 bases had no gene match. Germline V lookup: CDR1 KGHSH, CDR2 LQKENI. This CDR3 is 15 amino acids long. The whole variable domain, filled in from reference TRBV18 and TRBJ1-2, reads NAGVMQNPRHLVRRRGQEARLRCSPMKGHSHVYWYRQLPEEGLKFMVYLQKENIIDESGMPKERFSAEFPKEGPSILRIQQVVRGDSAAYFCASSPIGQGVDGYTFGSGTRLTVV.

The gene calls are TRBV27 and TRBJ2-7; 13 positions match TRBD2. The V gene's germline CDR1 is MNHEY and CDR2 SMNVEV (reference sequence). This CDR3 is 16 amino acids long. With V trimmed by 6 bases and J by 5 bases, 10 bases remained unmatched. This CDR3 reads CASRSGLAGARNEQYF. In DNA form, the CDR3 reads TGTGCCAGCAGATCCGGACTAGCGGGGGCTAGGAACGAGCAGTACTTC.

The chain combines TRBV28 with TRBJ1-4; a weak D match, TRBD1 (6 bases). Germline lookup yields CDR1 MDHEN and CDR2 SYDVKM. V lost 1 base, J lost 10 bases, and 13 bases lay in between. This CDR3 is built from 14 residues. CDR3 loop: CASSLSGVGVKLFF. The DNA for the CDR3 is TGTGCCAGCAGTTTATCAGGGGTGGGGGTAAAACTGTTTTTT.

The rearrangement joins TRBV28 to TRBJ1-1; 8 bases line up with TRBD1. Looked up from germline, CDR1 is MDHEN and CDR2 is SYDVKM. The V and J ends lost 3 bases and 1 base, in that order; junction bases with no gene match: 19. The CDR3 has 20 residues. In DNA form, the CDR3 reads TGTGCCAGCAGTTTCTCGAGGACAGGGTGGAAGGAGACCCCGAACACTGAAGCTTTCTTT. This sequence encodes CASSFSRTGWKETPNTEAFF.

The CDR3 DNA is TGTGCCAGCAGCCCGAGTACAGGGGGCGTGGGCTACACCTTC. It translates to CASSPSTGGVGYTF. V gene TRBV7-8 combines with J gene TRBJ1-2; 9 bases map to TRBD1. V shed 5 bases and J 8 bases; nucleotides not matched to a gene: 9. This CDR3 is built from 14 residues. Germline V gene data show CDR1 as SGHVS and CDR2 as FQNEAQ.

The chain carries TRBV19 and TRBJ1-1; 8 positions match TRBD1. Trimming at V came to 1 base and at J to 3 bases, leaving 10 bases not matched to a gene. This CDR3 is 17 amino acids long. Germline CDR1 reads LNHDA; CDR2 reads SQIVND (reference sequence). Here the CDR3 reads CASSIAPGQGRDTEAFF. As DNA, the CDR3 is TGTGCCAGTAGTATAGCCCCCGGACAGGGTCGGGACACTGAAGCTTTCTTT. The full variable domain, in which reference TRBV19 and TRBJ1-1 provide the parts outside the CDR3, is DGGITQSPKYLFRKEGQNVTLSCEQNLNHDAMYWYRQDPGQGLRLIYYSQIVNDFQKGDIAEGYSVSREKKESFPLTVTSAQKNPTAFYLCASSIAPGQGRDTEAFFGQGTRLTVV.